A single sample is the source of the 14 T cell receptor beta chains below, sequenced in a study of blood T cell repertoires in COVID-19. Clones were sequenced by immunoSEQ multiplex PCR, and TCRdb holds only the in-frame ones, with some missing. This table holds some 270,000 clones, approximately 85% found once. The sample comprised PBMCs or T cells enriched from blood (not recorded which). These receptors all stem from a woman younger than 45 who had recovered from COVID-19.

The J gene is TRBJ2-1, the V gene TRBV19; 9 bases line up with TRBD2. The CDR3 totals 16 residues. The V and J ends lost 0 bases and 9 bases, in that order; junction bases with no gene match: 9. Per the germline V gene, CDR1 is LNHDA and CDR2 is SQIVND (reference sequence). The CDR3 nucleotides are TGTGCCAGTAGTATAGATCTATCGGCGGGAGGGGGTGAGCAGTTCTTC. Protein sequence: CASSIDLSAGGGEQFF.

J is TRBJ2-7 and V is TRBV10-3; TRBD1 aligns across 7 bases. The CDR3 extends over 15 amino acids. Per the germline V gene, CDR1 is ENHRY and CDR2 is SYGVKD. V lost 3 bases and J lost 0; bases outside the gene matches: 5. The CDR3 reads CAISDGPGGSYEQYF. The CDR3 nucleotides read TGTGCCATCAGTGATGGGCCAGGGGGCTCCTACGAGCAGTACTTC.

The V gene is TRBV7-2, the J gene TRBJ2-4, with TRBD2 as a possible D gene (5 bases). The CDR3 spans 16 residues. With 6 bases removed from V and 2 bases from J, the gap between germline ends came to 17 bases. Germline CDR1 SGHTA, CDR2 FQGNSA. The CDR3 protein is CASSPDYFSSKNIQYF. The CDR3 DNA reads TGTGCCAGCAGTCCAGACTATTTCTCGTCCAAAAACATTCAGTACTTC.

This chain uses TRBV3-1 (or the pseudogene TRBV3-2) with TRBJ1-4; D may be TRBD1 (6 bases). CDR3 length: 15 residues. The V gene's germline CDR1 is LGHDT and CDR2 YNNKEL (reference sequence). Trimming left V 2 bases short and J 6 bases short, with 13 bases between. CDR3 region: CASSQQTGIYEKLFF. The CDR3 DNA sequence: TGTGCCAGCAGCCAACAAACAGGGATCTATGAAAAACTGTTTTTT.

The CDR3 spells CASSLNLGTGRENRKSPLHF. In DNA, the CDR3 is TGCGCCAGCAGCTTGAACCTCGGGACAGGGAGGGAAAATCGGAAATCACCCCTCCACTTT. The rearrangement joins TRBV5-1 to TRBJ1-6, with TRBD1 matching over 9 bases. After removal of 1 base from V and 10 bases from J, the junction contained 21 bases not matched to a gene. Germline CDR1 and CDR2: SGHRS and YFSETQ. The length of the CDR3 is 20 residues. The variable domain in full, completed from reference TRBV5-1 and TRBJ1-6, reads KAGVTQTPRYLIKTRGQQVTLSCSPISGHRSVSWYQQTPGQGLQFLFEYFSETQRNKGNFPGRFSGRQFSNSRSEMNVSTLELGDSALYLCASSLNLGTGRENRKSPLHFGNGTRLTVT.

The V gene is TRBV7-9, the J gene TRBJ2-1; 9 bases line up with TRBD2. V lost 4 bases, J lost 8 bases, and 9 bases stayed unmatched. CDR1 SEHNR and CDR2 FQNEAQ come from the germline V gene (reference sequence). The CDR3 runs to 15 residues. The CDR3, as DNA: TGTGCCAGCAGCTCCCGCGGGAGGGTCGGGGATGAGCAGTTCTTC. This encodes CASSSRGRVGDEQFF.

The chain employs TRBV3-1 (or the pseudogene TRBV3-2) and TRBJ1-1; D is possibly TRBD1 (5 bases). There are 15 residues in the CDR3. Deletions cut 1 base from V and 5 bases from J, with 14 bases between. Per the germline V gene, CDR1 is LGHDT and CDR2 is YNNKEL (reference sequence). In nucleotides, the CDR3 is TGTGCCAGCAGCCAAGCCAAAGTCCGACAGACTGAAGCTTTCTTT. Translating it yields CASSQAKVRQTEAFF.

V gene TRBV28 combines with J gene TRBJ2-7, with D unclear. V shed 5 bases and J shed 2 bases, with 19 bases lying between them. CDR1 is MDHEN, CDR2 SYDVKM, per germline. CDR3 length equals 16 residues. Written as DNA, the CDR3 is TGTGCCAGCAGTACCTCCGGGTCCTCTACACCCTACGAGCAGTACTTC. It encodes CASSTSGSSTPYEQYF. Drawing the rest from reference TRBV28 and TRBJ2-7, the complete variable domain is DVKVTQSSRYLVKRTGEKVFLECVQDMDHENMFWYRQDPGLGLRLIYFSYDVKMKEKGDIPEGYSVSREKKERFSLILESASTNQTSMYLCASSTSGSSTPYEQYFGPGTRLTVT.

Comments on this clone: This sample includes further DNA sequences coding for the same CDR3. The rearrangement uses TRBV6-4 and TRBJ2-3, with D possibly TRBD1 on 6 matching bases. The V gene lost 2 bases and the J gene lost 0 bases, with 6 bases spanning the gap. This CDR3 contains 14 residues. Germline V gene data show CDR1 as MRHNA and CDR2 as SNTAGT. The CDR3 loop is CASSDRGSTDTQYF. The CDR3 DNA is TGTGCCAGCAGTGACAGGGGGAGCACAGATACGCAGTATTTT.

The sample holds one count of this clone. This sequence joins TRBV7-2 and TRBJ2-3; maybe TRBD2 (7 bases). The ends were cut back, 5 bases at V and 5 bases at J, with 14 bases in the middle. This CDR3 region has 14 residues. From germline, CDR1 is SGHTA and CDR2 FQGNSA. The CDR3 loop is CASSPGGARDTQYF. CDR3 bases: TGTGCCAGCAGCCCTGGGGGGGCCAGAGATACGCAGTATTTT.

In this sample, this clone turned up a few times. The chain joins TRBV19 to TRBJ2-3; no reliable D call. This CDR3 is built from 16 residues. The germline V gene encodes CDR1 LNHDA and CDR2 SQIVND (reference sequence). The ends were cut back, 4 bases at V and 7 bases at J, with 21 bases in the middle. The CDR3 bases are TGTGCCAGTAGTAACTCCCGGCTAGACTTGATGAATACGCAGTATTTT. Amino acid sequence: CASSNSRLDLMNTQYF.

The rearrangement uses TRBV27 and TRBJ2-2; D ambiguous. CDR1 is MNHEY, CDR2 SMNVEV, per germline (reference sequence). V was pared by 3 bases and J by 1 base, with 9 bases between. This CDR3 has 15 residues. CDR3 amino acids: CASSFQSMNTGELFF. The CDR3, as DNA: TGTGCCAGCAGTTTCCAAAGCATGAACACCGGGGAGCTGTTTTTT.

This clone was recorded only once. The chain employs TRBV24-1 and TRBJ2-6; no clear D. Germline values: CDR1 KGHDR, CDR2 SFDVKD. The CDR3 loop spans 15 amino acids. Between the trimmed V and J ends, which lost 3 bases and 12 bases, there was a span of 17 bases. The chain's CDR3 is CATSDPSTLSPVLTF. The CDR3 coding sequence is TGTGCCACCAGTGATCCTTCCACCCTATCGCCCGTCCTGACTTTC.

The chain has TRBV30 and TRBJ2-7; 9 bases are shared with TRBD1. The CDR3 is made up of 17 amino acids. V was pared by 1 base and J by 4 bases, with 14 bases of the junction left unmatched. In germline, CDR1 is GTSNPN, CDR2 SVGIG (reference sequence). The CDR3 sequence is CAWSDPYDRGIRYEQYF. The CDR3 DNA follows: TGTGCCTGGAGTGACCCTTATGACAGGGGGATAAGGTACGAGCAGTACTTC.